This is a list of T cell receptor beta chains from one sample in a study of T cell repertoires in cytomegalovirus infection. TCRdb called the reads again in MiXCR, with one record for every CDR3 protein. The data contain 400,000 to 600,000 distinct CDR3 sequences, approximately 42% of them singletons. No antigens are known for them. Here the sequenced sample was cultured PBMCs, taken from culture after CMV antigen stimulation. The receptors originated from a human donor in good health (CMV status not recorded). Some clones in this sample may be carry-over from other donors' samples. The CDR3 runs from the conserved cysteine through the conserved F or W. Fields, in order: V gene, J gene, D gene, clone size, CDR3 protein, CDR3 DNA. A D gene is named only where the DNA matches it firmly. Rows give clone size only sometimes, using once, few, many, or a class for an expanded clone.

>TRBV7-8|TRBJ2-1|TRBD2|.
CASSLVGSGRYNEQFF
TGTGCCAGCAGCTTAGTGGGCAGCGGGAGATACAATGAGCAGTTCTTC
>TRBV11-3|TRBJ1-1|.|.
CASSRTGPRFYTEAFF
TGTGCCAGCAGCCGCACGGGACCGAGATTTTACACTGAAGCTTTCTTT
>TRBV29-1|TRBJ1-5|.|few
CSAIVTGEPQHF
TGCAGCGCTATCGTAACGGGAGAGCCCCAGCATTTT
>TRBV7-2|TRBJ2-3|TRBD2|few
CASSSGLAGGPWSTDTQYF
TGTGCCAGCAGCTCGGGACTAGCGGGAGGCCCATGGTCCACAGATACGCAGTATTTT
>TRBV19|TRBJ2-2|.|few
CASSNRPGELFF
TGTGCCAGTAGTAACCGACCCGGGGAGCTGTTTTTT
>TRBV10-3|TRBJ2-2|.|once
CAISESTGVKTSNTGELFF
TGTGCCATCAGTGAGTCGACTGGAGTTAAGACCTCGAACACCGGGGAGCTGTTTTTT
>TRBV11-3|TRBJ2-1|TRBD2|.
CASSLEGGTKQFF
TGTGCCAGCAGCTTAGAGGGGGGGACTAAGCAGTTCTTC
>TRBV7-2|TRBJ2-6|TRBD1|few
CASEPGQGAFGANVLTF
TGTGCCAGTGAACCGGGACAGGGGGCATTTGGGGCCAACGTCCTGACTTTC
>TRBV6-1|TRBJ2-6|TRBD1|.
CATPGQGPGANVLTF
TGTGCCACCCCGGGACAGGGCCCCGGGGCCAACGTCCTGACTTTC
>TRBV7-8|TRBJ2-1|TRBD1|few
CASSWTGGVGNEQFF
TGTGCCAGCAGCTGGACAGGGGGCGTCGGCAATGAGCAGTTCTTC
>TRBV6-5|TRBJ2-7|TRBD1|.
CASSRDRRTYEQYF
TGTGCCAGCAGTAGGGACAGGAGAACCTACGAGCAGTACTTC
>TRBV10-1|TRBJ2-5|.|.
CAINRTVQETQYF
TGCGCCATCAACCGGACAGTCCAAGAGACCCAGTACTTC
>TRBV6-1|TRBJ1-5|.|.
CASSYVSDNQPQHF
TGTGCCAGCAGTTACGTATCAGACAATCAGCCCCAGCATTTT
>TRBV9|TRBJ2-3|.|.
CASSVMANAPDTQYF
TGTGCCAGCAGCGTCATGGCCAACGCCCCAGATACGCAGTATTTT
>TRBV7-2|TRBJ2-7|TRBD1|.
CASSEDRGSYEQYF
TGTGCCAGCAGCGAGGACAGGGGAAGCTACGAGCAGTACTTC
>TRBV4-1|TRBJ1-1|.|.
CASRRGGENTEAFF
TGCGCCAGCAGACGGGGGGGGGAGAACACTGAAGCTTTCTTT
>TRBV7-9|TRBJ2-3|.|.
CASTSTGYSTDTQYF
TGTGCCAGCACCTCGACAGGCTATAGCACAGATACGCAGTATTTT
>TRBV15|TRBJ1-6|TRBD1|.
CATSREGTGTGSPLHF
TGTGCCACCAGCAGAGAGGGGACAGGGACTGGTTCACCCCTCCACTTT
>TRBV2|TRBJ2-2|.|.
CASSDQGNTGELFF
TGTGCCAGCAGTGATCAGGGAAACACCGGGGAGCTGTTTTTT
>TRBV7-2|TRBJ2-1|.|.
CASSLRRGGYNEQFF
TGTGCCAGCAGCCTTCGCCGAGGGGGCTACAATGAGCAGTTCTTC
>TRBV7-8|TRBJ2-7|.|few
CASSHTGPHLRKSYYEQYF
TGTGCCAGCAGCCACACCGGGCCGCATCTGAGAAAATCCTACTACGAGCAGTACTTC
>TRBV20-1|TRBJ2-2|.|.
CSASGVSATGELFF
TGCAGTGCTAGCGGGGTATCGGCCACCGGGGAGCTGTTTTTT
>TRBV6-5|TRBJ1-5|TRBD1|.
CASRAGTGSYQPQHF
TGTGCCAGCAGAGCCGGGACAGGGTCTTATCAGCCCCAGCATTTT
>TRBV6-2/TRBV6-3|TRBJ2-5|.|.
CASNTVQETQYF
TGTGCCAGCAACACGGTCCAAGAGACCCAGTACTTC
>TRBV6-6|TRBJ1-4|.|.
CASSYSYRSATNEKLFF
TGTGCCAGCAGTTACTCGTACAGGAGTGCAACTAATGAAAAACTGTTTTTT
>TRBV5-4|TRBJ2-7|TRBD2|few
CASSATGTSGGHSYEQYF
TGTGCCAGCAGCGCAACCGGGACTAGCGGGGGGCACTCCTACGAGCAGTACTTC
>TRBV6-2/TRBV6-3|TRBJ2-2|.|.
CASSSLGPYTGELFF
TGTGCCAGCAGTAGCCTGGGACCCTACACCGGGGAGCTGTTTTTT
>TRBV5-3|TRBJ2-5|.|once
CASSLSGEPQETQYF
TGTGCCAGCAGCTTGTCTGGGGAGCCCCAAGAGACCCAGTACTTC
>TRBV12-5|TRBJ2-7|.|.
CASGFDTVPWGWGQYF
TGTGCTAGTGGTTTCGATACCGTGCCCTGGGGATGGGGGCAGTACTTC
>TRBV10-3|TRBJ2-1|TRBD2|.
CAISPGTSGRAWEDEQFF
TGTGCCATCAGTCCCGGGACTAGCGGGAGGGCGTGGGAAGATGAGCAGTTCTTC
>TRBV10-3|TRBJ1-1|TRBD1|.
CAISDWDRGLGTEAFF
TGTGCCATCAGCGATTGGGACAGGGGTTTAGGCACTGAAGCTTTCTTT
>TRBV5-1|TRBJ2-4|TRBD2|.
CASSLLAGGKNIQYF
TGCGCCAGCAGCTTACTAGCGGGGGGAAAAAACATTCAGTACTTC
>TRBV11-2|TRBJ2-2|.|.
CASSLGDGTNTGELFF
TGTGCCAGCAGCTTAGGGGACGGAACGAACACCGGGGAGCTGTTTTTT
>TRBV7-2|TRBJ2-7|TRBD2|many
CASSPRGDYEQYF
TGTGCCAGCAGCCCTCGGGGGGACTACGAGCAGTACTTC
>TRBV28|TRBJ1-3|.|.
CASSFPGSPTIYF
TGTGCCAGCAGTTTCCCCGGGAGCCCCACCATATATTTT
>TRBV6-1|TRBJ2-7|.|.
CASSEIRDYEQYF
TGTGCCAGCAGTGAAATCAGGGACTACGAGCAGTACTTC
>TRBV19|TRBJ1-6|.|.
CASKRIENNSPLHF
TGTGCCAGTAAACGGATCGAAAATAATTCACCCCTCCACTTT
>TRBV11-2|TRBJ2-3|TRBD2|.
CASSLEGTTLPDTQYF
TGTGCCAGCAGCTTGGAAGGGACTACCCTCCCAGATACGCAGTATTTT
>TRBV20-1|TRBJ2-3|.|.
CSARDAGIRLDTQYF
TGCAGTGCTAGAGATGCAGGAATCCGCCTGGATACGCAGTATTTT
>TRBV6-2/TRBV6-3|TRBJ1-5|.|.
CASSYSFKGQPQHF
TGTGCCAGCAGTTACTCGTTTAAGGGTCAGCCCCAGCATTTT
>TRBV7-2|TRBJ1-2|TRBD1|few
CASSWGQIYGYTF
TGTGCCAGCAGCTGGGGACAGATCTATGGCTACACCTTC
>TRBV7-2|TRBJ2-1|.|few
CASSLNSAAASYNEQFF
TGTGCCAGCAGCTTAAACTCAGCGGCGGCCTCCTACAATGAGCAGTTCTTC
>TRBV6-1|TRBJ1-1|.|.
CASSPGRWVTEAFF
TGTGCCAGCAGTCCGGGGCGGTGGGTAACTGAAGCTTTCTTT
>TRBV6-2/TRBV6-3|TRBJ2-7|TRBD2|once
CASSKGLAGLSSYEQYF
TGTGCCAGCAGCAAAGGACTAGCGGGGTTGAGCTCCTACGAGCAGTACTTC
>TRBV19|TRBJ2-3|.|.
CASSTGADGRDTQYF
TGTGCCAGTAGCACAGGGGCCGACGGGAGAGATACGCAGTATTTT
>TRBV5-1|TRBJ2-1|.|.
CASRRNNEQFF
TGCGCCAGCAGGAGGAACAATGAGCAGTTCTTC
>TRBV5-4|TRBJ2-7|.|.
CASSRVPGVYEQYF
TGTGCCAGCAGCCGGGTCCCAGGTGTCTACGAGCAGTACTTC
>TRBV29-1|TRBJ2-7|.|few
CSVGSHPYEQYF
TGCAGCGTGGGGAGCCACCCCTACGAGCAGTACTTC
>TRBV19|TRBJ1-6|.|.
CASKVKERSYNSPLHF
TGTGCCAGTAAGGTAAAGGAACGCTCCTATAATTCACCCCTCCACTTT